This T cell receptor (beta chain) stems from a study of T-cell reconstitution after alpha-beta-depleted transplantation in children. Unique molecular identifiers were incorporated into the prepared TCRbeta library. MiXCR, applied by TCRdb to the PCR reads, yields one record per CDR3 protein. The repertoire holds about 610,000 distinct CDR3 sequences, with over 9.5% as singletons. This clonotype was seen ten or more times. Per the germline V gene, CDR1 is SQVTM and CDR2 is ANQGSEA. The length of the CDR3 is 12 residues. After removal of 4 bases from V and 6 bases from J, the junction contained 6 bases not matched to a gene.

The clonotype was recovered from a human donor who donated a stem cell graft to a child with acute myeloid leukemia. The starting material was PBMCs from the stem cell graft donor, obtained from the stem cell graft. J is TRBJ2-7 and V is TRBV29-1, with 7 bases aligning to TRBD2. The CDR3 reads CSVGAGRREQYF. CDR3 in DNA: TGCAGCGTTGGAGCGGGACGGCGCGAGCAGTACTTC.